These 14 T cell receptor beta chains share one sample of origin, sequenced in a study of cytomegalovirus exposure and HLA in healthy donors. Researchers ran the PCR with 60 Vbeta and 13 Jbeta primers. Libraries were prepared by immunoSEQ multiplex PCR; TCRdb keeps only in-frame clonotypes and omits some of them. Among 75,000 to 95,000 clones listed, 55% to 75% were seen once. The sequenced sample consisted of PBMCs. These receptors came from a man in his forties or fifties in good health and CMV-seronegative.

V gene TRBV28 combines with J gene TRBJ2-3, with D maybe TRBD2 (7 bases). From germline, CDR1 is MDHEN and CDR2 SYDVKM. Trimming shortened V by 2 bases and J by 1 base, and 13 bases separated the two germline ends. The CDR3 is 16 residues long. CDR3 protein: CASSLGARGRTDTQYF. CDR3 bases: TGTGCCAGCAGTTTAGGCGCGCGGGGGCGCACAGATACGCAGTATTTT.

The chain uses TRBV27 and TRBJ2-6, with D perhaps TRBD2 (5 bases). The CDR3 has 18 amino acids. The V gene's germline CDR1 is MNHEY and CDR2 SMNVEV (reference sequence). V was shortened by 6 bases and J by 0 bases, with 18 bases between the two germline ends. The CDR3 nucleotides are TGTGCCAGCAGCCAAACGGGATTTACACCCTCTGGGGCCAACGTCCTGACTTTC. Amino acid sequence: CASSQTGFTPSGANVLTF.

The CDR3 coding sequence is TGTGCCAGCAGCGAGCGGGAGAATGAGCAGTTCTTC. Amino acids: CASSERENEQFF. The chain carries TRBV9 and TRBJ2-1, with 8 positions matching TRBD2. With 3 bases clipped from V and 7 bases from J, the junction kept 0 bases outside the gene matches. In germline, CDR1 is SGDLS, CDR2 YYNGEE. The CDR3 has 12 amino acids.

The chain is built from TRBV9 and TRBJ2-3, with 7 bases that match TRBD2. J gave up 4 bases and V 4 bases, and 18 bases lay outside the gene matches. CDR3 length: 18 residues. Per the germline V gene, CDR1 is SGDLS and CDR2 is YYNGEE. In DNA form, the CDR3 reads TGTGCCAGCAGCCCCCCGCTGGCAAGCGGGGTCAGCGCAGATACGCAGTATTTT. This gives the protein CASSPPLASGVSADTQYF.

The chain employs TRBV27 and TRBJ2-7; D is undetermined. CDR3 length: 14 residues. Trimming stripped 2 bases from V and 0 bases from J, with 8 bases between. Germline V CDR1 and CDR2: MNHEY, SMNVEV (reference sequence). As DNA, the CDR3 is TGTGCCAGCAGTTTACGGAGAGGCTCCTACGAGCAGTACGTC. Protein product: CASSLRRGSYEQYV.

This chain joins TRBV5-8 and TRBJ1-3, with 9 bases identical to TRBD1. The CDR3 has 16 amino acids. With V trimmed by 0 bases and J by 0 bases, 1 base remained unmatched. Germline V gene sequence: CDR1 SGHTS, CDR2 YDEGEE. The CDR3 protein is CASSLDRGLSGNTIYF. In nucleotides, the CDR3 is TGTGCCAGCAGCTTGGACAGGGGGCTCTCTGGAAACACCATATATTTT.

The genes are TRBV4-3 and TRBJ2-5; TRBD2 aligns across 9 bases. The V and J ends lost 3 bases and 4 bases, in that order; junction bases with no gene match: 9. The V gene's germline CDR1 is LGHNA and CDR2 YSLEER. There are 16 residues in the CDR3. The CDR3, as DNA: TGCGCCAGCAGCCAGAATAGCGGGAGTGGGGGAGAGACCCAGTACTTC. It specifies CASSQNSGSGGETQYF.

The chain has TRBV4-2 and TRBJ1-1, with 11 bases fitting TRBD1. The germline CDR1 and CDR2 sequences are LGHNA and YNFKEQ. With 4 bases clipped from V and 0 bases from J, the junction kept 4 bases outside the gene matches. The CDR3 consists of 16 residues. The CDR3 loop is CASSRGTGGMNTEAFF. CDR3 DNA: TGTGCCAGCAGCCGCGGGACAGGGGGGATGAACACTGAAGCTTTCTTT.

This clone showed up just a few times. DNA for the CDR3: TGTGCCAGCTCACCGGAGCGGAACATTCAGTACTTC. This sequence encodes CASSPERNIQYF. The chain combines TRBV18 with TRBJ2-4; possibly TRBD2 for D (5 bases). Germline V gene data show CDR1 as KGHSH and CDR2 as LQKENI. The CDR3 runs 12 residues. V was pared by 3 bases and J by 7 bases, with 7 bases between.

The chain employs TRBV7-9 and TRBJ2-2; D unclear. Trimming cost V 3 bases and J 2 bases, with 16 bases left between them. This CDR3 spans 17 amino acids. Germline V gives CDR1 SEHNR, CDR2 FQNEAQ (reference sequence). CDR3 in amino acids: CASSFRLTQINTGELFF. The DNA of the CDR3 is TGTGCCAGCAGCTTTAGACTCACGCAAATCAACACCGGGGAGCTGTTTTTT.

The gene calls are TRBV28 and TRBJ2-2, with 10 bases matching TRBD2. The CDR3 runs 16 residues. Germline V gene sequence: CDR1 MDHEN, CDR2 SYDVKM. J was trimmed by 1 base and V by 7 bases; bases with no gene match: 6. CDR3 nucleotide sequence: TGTGCCAGCATATCCTCTAGCGGGGGGAACACCGGGGAGCTGTTTTTT. It specifies CASISSSGGNTGELFF.

In this sample, this clone turned up many times. The V call is TRBV4-1, the J call TRBJ1-5; weak D call: TRBD1 (5 bases). Germline V gives CDR1 MGHRA, CDR2 YSYEKL. The length of the CDR3 is 15 residues. Between the trimmed V and J ends, which lost 0 bases and 9 bases, there was a span of 15 bases. DNA of the CDR3: TGCGCCAGCAGCCAAGAGGGCGGGGGTACATGGCCCCAGCATTTT. This sequence encodes CASSQEGGGTWPQHF.

The V gene is TRBV5-6, the J gene TRBJ1-2; 9 bases map to TRBD1. This CDR3 contains 15 residues. The germline V gene encodes CDR1 SGHDT and CDR2 YYEEEE. Trimming cost V 4 bases and J 2 bases; bases outside gene matches: 6. The CDR3 loop is CASSMRDRVNYGYTF. The CDR3, as DNA: TGTGCCAGCAGCATGAGGGACAGGGTAAACTATGGCTACACCTTC.

The chain recombines TRBV5-4 with TRBJ1-2; no clear D gene. The germline V gene has CDR1 SGHNT and CDR2 YYREEE (reference sequence). Trimming removed 3 bases from V and 4 bases from J, with 10 bases in between. This CDR3 region has 13 residues. CDR3 DNA: TGTGCCAGCAGCTCAGACGGGAGCTATGGCTACACCTTC. It is translated as CASSSDGSYGYTF.